This TCR beta chain was recovered during a study of T cells in Graves' hyperthyroidism and ophthalmopathy. Study at large: Peripheral blood was obtained at initial diagnosis, preceding any treatment.

From RNA transcripts, TCR beta CDR3 regions were amplified. HTBI primers were used for first-round RT-PCR of the TCR CDR3. TCRdb independently ran MiXCR on the multiplex PCR reads; one entry per CDR3 protein. The sample has over 400,000 distinct CDR3 sequences, roughly 15% seen once. Notes on the study in general: Stable hyperthyroidism and ophthalmopathy were separated using 13 V-J signatures.

This clonotype was detected a few times. Its target is unknown. Uncontrolled infections, other autoimmune diseases, pregnancy or lactation led to exclusion of patients. Trimming removed 2 bases from V and 3 bases from J, with 13 bases in between. The CDR3 is 16 amino acids. Germline-derived CDR1 and CDR2 are LGHNA and YNFKEQ. The material sequenced was blood. This TCR was sampled from a man aged 18 to 29 with Graves' ophthalmopathy. V is TRBV4-2 and J is TRBJ2-2; D is perhaps TRBD1 or TRBD2 (7 bases each). The CDR3 coding sequence is TGTGCCAGCAGCCAACTGACAGGGAGGGACACCGGGGAGCTGTTTTTT. Protein sequence: CASSQLTGRDTGELFF.